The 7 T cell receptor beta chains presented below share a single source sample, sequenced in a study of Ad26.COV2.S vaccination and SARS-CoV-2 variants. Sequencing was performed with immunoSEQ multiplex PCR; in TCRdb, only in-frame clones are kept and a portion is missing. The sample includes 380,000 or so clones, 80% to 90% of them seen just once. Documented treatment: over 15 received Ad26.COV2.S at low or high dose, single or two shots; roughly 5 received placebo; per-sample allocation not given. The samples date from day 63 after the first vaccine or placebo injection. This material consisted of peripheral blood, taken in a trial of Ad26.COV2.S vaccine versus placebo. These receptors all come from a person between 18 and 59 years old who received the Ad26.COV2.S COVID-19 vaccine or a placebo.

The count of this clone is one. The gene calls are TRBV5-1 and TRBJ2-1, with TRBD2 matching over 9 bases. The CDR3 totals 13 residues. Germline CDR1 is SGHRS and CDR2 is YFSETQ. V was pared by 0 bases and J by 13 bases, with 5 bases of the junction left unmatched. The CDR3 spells CASSLEDGTSQFF. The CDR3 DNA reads TGCGCCAGCAGCTTGGAGGATGGGACTAGCCAGTTCTTC.

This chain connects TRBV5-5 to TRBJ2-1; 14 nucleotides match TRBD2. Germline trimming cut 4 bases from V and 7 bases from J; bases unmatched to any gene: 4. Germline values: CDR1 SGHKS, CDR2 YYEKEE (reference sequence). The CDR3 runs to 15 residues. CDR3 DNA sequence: TGTGCCAGCAGCCCGACTAGCGGGAGGGGGAATGAGCAGTTCTTC. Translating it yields CASSPTSGRGNEQFF.

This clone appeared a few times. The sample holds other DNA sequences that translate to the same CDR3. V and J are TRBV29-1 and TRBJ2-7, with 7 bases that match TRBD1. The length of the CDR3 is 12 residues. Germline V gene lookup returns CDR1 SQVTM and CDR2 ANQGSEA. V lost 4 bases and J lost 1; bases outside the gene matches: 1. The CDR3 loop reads CSVGQGSYEQYF. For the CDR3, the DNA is TGCAGCGTTGGACAGGGATCCTACGAGCAGTACTTC.

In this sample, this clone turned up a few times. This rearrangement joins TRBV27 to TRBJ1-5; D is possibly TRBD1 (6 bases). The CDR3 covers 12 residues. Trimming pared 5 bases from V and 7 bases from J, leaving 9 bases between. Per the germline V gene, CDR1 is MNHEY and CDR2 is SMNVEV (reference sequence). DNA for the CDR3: TGTGCCAGCAGTCCGGGGGGCCAGCCCCAGCATTTT. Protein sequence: CASSPGGQPQHF.

The CDR3 DNA is TGTGCCAGCAGTTTATACTACTTCCCGTTTCCGCGGCGGGGGGGCGGAGATACGCAGTATTTT. Amino acid sequence: CASSLYYFPFPRRGGGDTQYF. The chain carries TRBV27 and TRBJ2-3; TRBD2 matches 9 bases. Germline values: CDR1 MNHEY, CDR2 SMNVEV (reference sequence). V lost 1 base and J lost 5; bases outside the gene matches: 22. The CDR3 is made up of 21 amino acids.

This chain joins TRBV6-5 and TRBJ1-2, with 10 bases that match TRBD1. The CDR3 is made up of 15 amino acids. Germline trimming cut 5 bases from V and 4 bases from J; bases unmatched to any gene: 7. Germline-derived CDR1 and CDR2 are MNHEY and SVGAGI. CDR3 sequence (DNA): TGTGCCAGCAGTAATTCGCGGACAGGGGGCTATGGCTACACCTTC. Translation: CASSNSRTGGYGYTF.

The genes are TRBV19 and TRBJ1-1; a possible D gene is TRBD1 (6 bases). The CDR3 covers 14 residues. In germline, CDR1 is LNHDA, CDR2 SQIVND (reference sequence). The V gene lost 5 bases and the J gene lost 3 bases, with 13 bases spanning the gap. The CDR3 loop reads CASSRSGADTEAFF. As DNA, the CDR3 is TGTGCCAGTAGTCGTTCAGGGGCCGACACTGAAGCTTTCTTT.